Below, 5 T cell receptor beta chains from the same sample are listed, as sequenced in a study of early T cells in non-severe SARS-CoV-2 infection. TCRdb passed the 5' RACE reads through MiXCR, listing each CDR3 protein once. The sample includes roughly 56,000 distinct CDR3 sequences, 7.5% to 10% of them seen just once. The source material was whole blood. The source is an adult who was a healthcare worker with PCR-confirmed SARS-CoV-2 infection or an uninfected control (not recorded which).

This clonotype was counted only a few times. The chain links TRBV3-1 to TRBJ1-2; tentatively, D is TRBD1 (6 bases). The CDR3 has 14 amino acids. Trimming took 0 bases from V and 5 from J, leaving 10 bases between them. The germline V gene has CDR1 LGHDT and CDR2 YNNKEL (reference sequence). Here the CDR3 DNA reads TGTGCCAGCAGCCAAGAGATACAGGGATATGGCTACACCTTC. As protein: CASSQEIQGYGYTF.

This clonotype was detected only a few times. The rearrangement uses TRBV4-1 and TRBJ1-6; no definite D call. CDR3 length: 16 amino acids. Germline V gene data show CDR1 as MGHRA and CDR2 as YSYEKL. With 1 base removed from V and 5 bases from J, the gap between germline ends came to 12 bases. CDR3 sequence (DNA): TGCGCCAGCAGCCAAGTAACAGCAAAGAATAATTCACCCCTCCACTTT. This translates into CASSQVTAKNNSPLHF.

This clonotype was counted a few times. The chain uses TRBV28 and TRBJ2-7; 9 bases match TRBD1. Trimming cost V 5 bases and J 4 bases; bases outside gene matches: 9. This CDR3 is built from 15 residues. From germline, CDR1 is MDHEN and CDR2 SYDVKM. The CDR3 coding sequence is TGTGCCAGCAGTCCGGGGACAGGGCGAATGTACGAGCAGTACGTC. Protein sequence: CASSPGTGRMYEQYV.

This clonotype has a handful of counts. The chain has TRBV12-3 or TRBV12-4 and TRBJ1-3, with 7 nucleotides matching TRBD1. V trimming: 6 bases; J trimming: 0 bases; junction bases outside the gene matches: 2. The CDR3 is 14 residues long. The CDR3 reads CASSGTASGNTIYF. The CDR3 nucleotides are TGTGCCAGCAGCGGGACAGCCTCTGGAAACACCATATATTTT.

This clonotype has a handful of counts. V gene TRBV27 combines with J gene TRBJ2-7; D perhaps matches TRBD2 (6 bases). This CDR3 spans 14 amino acids. The germline V and J ends were trimmed by 5 bases and 2 bases, with 13 bases remaining between them. From germline, CDR1 is MNHEY and CDR2 SMNVEV (reference sequence). As DNA, the CDR3 is TGTGCCAGCAGTCCGTTAGCGGATGCCTACGAGCAGTACGTC. Protein: CASSPLADAYEQYV.